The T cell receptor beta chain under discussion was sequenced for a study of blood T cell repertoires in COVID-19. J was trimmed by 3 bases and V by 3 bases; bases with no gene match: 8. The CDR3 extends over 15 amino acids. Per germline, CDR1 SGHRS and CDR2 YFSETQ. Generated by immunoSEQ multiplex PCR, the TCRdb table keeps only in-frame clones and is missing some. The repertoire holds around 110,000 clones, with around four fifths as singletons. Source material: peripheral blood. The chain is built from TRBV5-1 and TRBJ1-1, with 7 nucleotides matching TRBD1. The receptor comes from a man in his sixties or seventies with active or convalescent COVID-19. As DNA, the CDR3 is TGCGCCAGCAGCTACAGACAGGGTAGTGACACTGAAGCTTTCTTT. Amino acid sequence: CASSYRQGSDTEAFF.